One and the same sample provided the 10 T cell receptor beta chains below, sequenced in a study of cytomegalovirus exposure and HLA in healthy donors. It was with 60 Vbeta and 13 Jbeta primers that the PCR ran. Assay used: immunoSEQ multiplex PCR; TCRdb lists only in-frame clones, some missing. Of roughly 99,000 clones listed, approximately 79% were seen once; the top ten hold roughly 3.8%. Material for sequencing was PBMCs. The receptors originated from a middle-aged woman in good health and CMV-seronegative.

Of note for this clone: A read error may account for a junction end that differs from germline. This chain uses TRBV4-2 with TRBJ1-2; TRBD1 aligns across 11 bases. Germline V CDR1 and CDR2: LGHNA, YNFKEQ. CDR3 size: 14 residues. CDR3 protein: CASSPGQGDSGYPF. DNA of the CDR3: TGTGCCAGCAGCCCGGGACAGGGGGATAGCGGCTACCCCTTC.

The chain couples TRBV19 to TRBJ2-5; possibly TRBD2 for D (6 bases). The CDR3 runs to 16 residues. Germline CDR1 and CDR2: LNHDA and SQIVND (reference sequence). Trimming removed 5 bases from V and 3 bases from J, with 19 bases in between. The DNA of the CDR3 is TGTGCCAGTAGTTACGCTGGGGCGGGGCGGAAAGAGACCCAGTACTTC. Its protein product is CASSYAGAGRKETQYF.

V usage is TRBV27 and J usage is TRBJ1-1, with a weak D call TRBD1 (6 bases). Germline CDR1 and CDR2: MNHEY and SMNVEV (reference sequence). The CDR3 consists of 14 residues. The ends were cut back, 3 bases at V and 1 base at J, with 9 bases in the middle. CDR3 protein: CASSLGAGNTEAFF. The DNA for the CDR3 is TGTGCCAGCAGTTTGGGGGCTGGGAACACTGAAGCTTTCTTT.

The V gene is TRBV10-3, the J gene TRBJ1-4; 7 nucleotides align to TRBD1. Germline CDR1 reads ENHRY; CDR2 reads SYGVKD. The CDR3 is made up of 19 amino acids. Losses at the gene ends were 1 base for V and 0 bases for J; bases not matched to a gene: 11. In DNA, the CDR3 is TGTGCCATCAGTGAGTTCCCCAGGGGACAGCGATCAACTAATGAAAAACTGTTTTTT. Translating gives CAISEFPRGQRSTNEKLFF.

DNA of the CDR3: TGTGCCTGGAGTAGTCCCGGGACAGGGGGCAATCAGCCCCAGCATTTT. Translated: CAWSSPGTGGNQPQHF. V is TRBV30 and J is TRBJ1-5; the match to TRBD1 covers 10 bases. The length of the CDR3 is 16 residues. J gave up 2 bases and V 2 bases, and 6 bases lay outside the gene matches. Germline V gives CDR1 GTSNPN, CDR2 SVGIG (reference sequence).

In its sample, this clone was seen once. The V gene is TRBV5-1, the J gene TRBJ2-3; TRBD2 matches at 11 bases. This CDR3 has 16 amino acids. After removal of 3 bases from V and 4 bases from J, the junction contained 7 bases not matched to a gene. Germline assignment: CDR1 SGHRS and CDR2 YFSETQ. CDR3 sequence reads: CASSSPSGGRSDTQYF. CDR3 nucleotides: TGCGCCAGCAGCTCACCTAGCGGGGGGCGGTCAGATACGCAGTATTTT.

The CDR3 is CASSGPGQGFSYNSPLHF. The CDR3, as DNA: TGTGCCAGCAGCGGACCGGGACAGGGTTTTTCCTATAATTCACCCCTCCACTTT. The chain links TRBV5-6 to TRBJ1-6, with TRBD1 matching over 9 bases. This CDR3 region has 18 residues. V was pared by 4 bases and J by 1 base, with 9 bases of the junction left unmatched. Germline values: CDR1 SGHDT, CDR2 YYEEEE.

The chain uses TRBV18 and TRBJ2-2; D may be TRBD1 (7 bases). V dropped 2 bases and J dropped 4 bases, with 14 bases sitting between them. CDR1 and CDR2 from the germline V gene are KGHSH and LQKENI. There are 16 residues in the CDR3. The CDR3 nucleotides are TGTGCCAGCTCACCATCGGATCAGGGGGGCACCGGGGAGCTGTTTTTT. It translates to CASSPSDQGGTGELFF.

The chain links TRBV6-5 to TRBJ1-5, with a possible D match to TRBD1 (6 bases). V lost 5 bases to trimming and J lost 3 bases, with 14 bases between them. Germline V gene data show CDR1 as MNHEY and CDR2 as SVGAGI. The CDR3 sequence is 15 residues long. The DNA of the CDR3 is TGTGCCAGCAGTCCAGAAACAGGGATCAATCAGCCCCAGCATTTT. Translation gives CASSPETGINQPQHF.

The J gene is TRBJ1-2, the V gene TRBV11-1; 8 nucleotides match TRBD1. J lost 6 bases, V lost 1 base, and 4 bases had no gene match. Per the germline V gene, CDR1 is SGHAT and CDR2 is FQDESV (reference sequence). The CDR3 runs to 14 residues. CDR3 residues: CASSLGGQGHGYTF. CDR3 coding DNA: TGTGCCAGCAGCTTAGGAGGACAGGGTCATGGCTACACCTTC.